The 27 T cell receptor beta chains reported below all come from one sample, sequenced in a study of molecular identifiers for immune sequencing clone quantification. Via MiXCR, TCRdb re-called the PCR reads, giving one row per CDR3 protein. The table has 85,000 to 130,000 distinct CDR3 sequences, 35% to 40% seen once. Material: naive CD8+ T cells from blood, with Jurkat cell RNA spiked in. Indicated subset: FACS-sorted CD8+CD4-CCR7+CD45RA+ naive T cells. These receptors were taken from a human donor in good health. Some libraries in this study had Jurkat cell RNA spiked in.

In its sample, this clonotype was seen a few times. This chain uses TRBV5-6 with TRBJ2-7; D may be TRBD1 (6 bases). Germline V lookup: CDR1 SGHDT, CDR2 YYEEEE. The ends were cut back, 4 bases at V and 1 base at J, with 9 bases in the middle. This CDR3 has 13 amino acids. The CDR3 here is CASSPGDSYEQYF. The CDR3 coding sequence is TGTGCCAGCAGCCCAGGGGATTCCTACGAGCAGTACTTC.

The V call is TRBV4-1, the J call TRBJ2-1, with 11 positions matching TRBD2. CDR1 is MGHRA, CDR2 YSYEKL, per germline. This CDR3 has 14 residues. The V segment lost 5 bases and the J segment 8 bases; nucleotides outside the gene matches: 5. The DNA of the CDR3 is TGCGCCAGCAGCTCTACTAGCGGGAGTCATGAGCAGTTCTTC. Its protein product is CASSSTSGSHEQFF.

This rearrangement joins TRBV28 to TRBJ2-2; 9 bases are shared with TRBD2. J lost 6 bases, V lost 6 bases, and 20 bases had no gene match. CDR1 and CDR2 (germline): MDHEN, SYDVKM. There are 19 residues in the CDR3. CDR3 nucleotide sequence: TGTGCCAGCAGGGAGGTTCGGGCTAGCGGGACCCCTACGGCCGGGGAGCTGTTTTTT. This sequence encodes CASREVRASGTPTAGELFF.

This clonotype was counted at least ten times. This chain's CDR3 is CSVEGVEGYEQYF. The CDR3 DNA follows: TGCAGCGTTGAAGGGGTAGAGGGCTACGAGCAGTACTTC. This rearrangement joins TRBV29-1 to TRBJ2-7; D is perhaps TRBD2 (5 bases). The CDR3 totals 13 residues. CDR1 and CDR2 (germline): SQVTM, ANQGSEA. V lost 1 base and J lost 3, with 10 bases in between.

Turning to this clonotype: A much more abundant neighbour one base away suggests this may be a read error. This CDR3 fails to terminate in the conserved phenylalanine or tryptophan, so it likely reflects a read error. The chain combines TRBV4-3 with TRBJ2-3; the match to TRBD2 covers 8 bases. V trimming: 2 bases; J trimming: 1 base; junction bases outside the gene matches: 11. The CDR3 contains 18 residues. Germline values: CDR1 LGHNA, CDR2 YSLEER. In DNA form, the CDR3 reads TGCGCCAGCAGCCAAACCAGCTCCGGGACTAGAGGCACAGATACGCAGTATTCT. Translation gives CASSQTSSGTRGTDTQYS.

V is TRBV12-5 and J is TRBJ1-2; D not resolved. The V and J ends lost 5 bases and 4 bases respectively, with 26 bases between them. This CDR3 is 18 amino acids long. The germline gives CDR1 LGHNT, CDR2 FRNRAP. CDR3 in DNA: TGTGCTAGTGGTCCCATTTGGAGGGAAGGCCCTATTGGCTATGGCTACACCTTC. This sequence encodes CASGPIWREGPIGYGYTF.

This clonotype came up a few times. J is TRBJ2-3 and V is TRBV5-8; 7 nucleotides align to TRBD2. Germline values: CDR1 SGHTS, CDR2 YDEGEE. The ends lost 10 bases at V and 5 bases at J; junction bases unmatched: 10. The CDR3 extends over 13 amino acids. CDR3 DNA sequence: TGTGCCGGAGCATTGTGGGAGGGAGATACGCAGTATTTT. It yields the protein CAGALWEGDTQYF.

The chain uses TRBV7-9 and TRBJ1-1, with D perhaps matching TRBD1 (6 bases). Trimming left V 5 bases short and J 1 base short, with 20 bases between. The CDR3 sequence is 17 residues long. CDR1 is SEHNR and CDR2 is FQNEAQ in the germline V gene (reference sequence). CDR3 region: CASSITWPSRGNTEAFF. The DNA for the CDR3 is TGTGCCAGCAGCATTACCTGGCCGAGCAGGGGGAACACTGAAGCTTTCTTT.

In its sample, this clonotype was seen many times. This sequence joins TRBV27 and TRBJ2-3; TRBD1 might be the D (5 bases). V lost 3 bases, J lost 1 base, and 11 bases lay in between. The CDR3 runs 15 residues. CDR1 and CDR2 (germline): MNHEY, SMNVEV (reference sequence). As DNA, the CDR3 is TGTGCCAGCAGTTTTGCGCTAGGGGGCACAGATACGCAGTATTTT. The encoded protein is CASSFALGGTDTQYF.

This clonotype was seen at least ten times. V gene TRBV2 combines with J gene TRBJ1-2, with D uncertain. Germline CDR1 is SNHLY and CDR2 is FYNNEI. The V and J ends lost 2 bases and 1 base respectively, with 8 bases between them. The CDR3 is 14 amino acids. CDR3 in amino acids: CASSENISNYGYTF. The CDR3, as DNA: TGTGCCAGCAGTGAAAACATAAGTAACTATGGCTACACCTTC.

This clonotype was counted many times. The J gene is TRBJ2-7, the V gene TRBV9; D possibly uses TRBD1 or TRBD2 (5 bases each). Germline V gene data show CDR1 as SGDLS and CDR2 as YYNGEE. Trimming took 3 bases from V and 2 from J, leaving 15 bases between them. This CDR3 is 15 amino acids long. The CDR3, as DNA: TGTGCCAGCAGCGAGGGCTCCGGGGCCCCCTACGAGCAGTACTTC. Its protein is CASSEGSGAPYEQYF.

This clonotype turned up a few times. The rearrangement uses TRBV28 and TRBJ2-7; 7 positions match TRBD1. The CDR3 has 16 residues. With V trimmed by 2 bases and J by 7 bases, 14 bases remained unmatched. The germline CDR1 and CDR2 sequences are MDHEN and SYDVKM. In DNA, the CDR3 is TGTGCCAGCAGTTTAGATCTTGGCGACAGGGATACGGAGCAGTACTTC. Encoded protein: CASSLDLGDRDTEQYF.

This clonotype turned up a few times. The CDR3 nucleotides read TGTGCCAGCAGCCAAGGGTTCTCTCCGGGCGGGGAGCTGTTTTTT. Its translation is CASSQGFSPGGELFF. The J gene is TRBJ2-2, the V gene TRBV3-1; D not resolved. This CDR3 spans 15 amino acids. Trimming took off 1 base at V and 7 bases at J, with 13 bases between the two ends. Germline CDR1 and CDR2: LGHDT and YNNKEL (reference sequence).

This sequence joins TRBV19 and TRBJ2-3; 9 positions agree with TRBD1. Germline V CDR1 and CDR2: LNHDA, SQIVND (reference sequence). This CDR3 contains 16 residues. J gave up 3 bases and V 6 bases, and 10 bases lay outside the gene matches. The CDR3 nucleotides are TGTGCCAGTAGAATATCCGGGACAGGGTGGACAGATACGCAGTATTTT. This sequence encodes CASRISGTGWTDTQYF. Filled out from reference TRBV19 and TRBJ2-3, the complete variable domain reads DGGITQSPKYLFRKEGQNVTLSCEQNLNHDAMYWYRQDPGQGLRLIYYSQIVNDFQKGDIAEGYSVSREKKESFPLTVTSAQKNPTAFYLCASRISGTGWTDTQYFGPGTRLTVL.

This chain connects TRBV6-5 to TRBJ1-1, with D unresolved. There are 13 residues in the CDR3. V gave up 5 bases and J gave up 4 bases, with 11 bases separating them. In germline, CDR1 is MNHEY, CDR2 SVGAGI. CDR3 DNA sequence: TGTGCCAGCAGTGGAGGGTGGCCCACTGAAGCTTTCTTT. This encodes CASSGGWPTEAFF.

The sample holds a few counts of this clonotype. This rearrangement joins TRBV7-9 to TRBJ2-7, with D perhaps matching TRBD1 (6 bases). The CDR3 totals 16 residues. V lost 2 bases and J 5 bases, leaving 19 bases between the germline ends. Germline assignment: CDR1 SEHNR and CDR2 FQNEAQ (reference sequence). The CDR3 protein is CASSLRGSAVGDEQYF. CDR3 coding DNA: TGTGCCAGCAGCTTAAGGGGGTCTGCTGTGGGGGACGAGCAGTACTTC.

In this sample, this clonotype turned up a few times. The chain joins TRBV7-9 to TRBJ2-3, with 9 bases aligning to TRBD2. Trimming removed 4 bases from V and 7 bases from J; junction bases left unmatched: 9. The CDR3 runs to 15 residues. Germline CDR1 reads SEHNR; CDR2 reads FQNEAQ (reference sequence). The CDR3 loop is CASSSIAGVSNTQYF. The CDR3 bases are TGTGCCAGCAGCTCAATAGCGGGAGTATCAAATACGCAGTATTTT. Drawing the rest from reference TRBV7-9 and TRBJ2-3, the complete variable domain is DTGVSQNPRHKITKRGQNVTFRCDPISEHNRLYWYRQTLGQGPEFLTYFQNEAQLEKSRLLSDRFSAERPKGSFSTLEIQRTEQGDSAMYLCASSSIAGVSNTQYFGPGTRLTVL.

This clonotype came up many times. This sequence joins TRBV15 and TRBJ2-3; D unclear. This CDR3 spans 14 amino acids. The germline V gene has CDR1 LNHNV and CDR2 YYDKDF (reference sequence). The V gene lost 6 bases and the J gene lost 9 bases, with 19 bases spanning the gap. CDR3: CATSTPTYSTTQYF. The CDR3 nucleotides read TGTGCCACCAGTACTCCGACTTATTCGACAACGCAGTATTTT.

Of note for this clonotype: A much larger clonotype is one base distant, so this may be a read error. V and J are TRBV28 and TRBJ1-4; 7 nucleotides line up with TRBD1. CDR1 is MDHEN, CDR2 SYDVKM, per germline. This CDR3 is 13 amino acids long. This CDR3 reads CASGLTGAEKLFF. The CDR3, as DNA: TGTGCCAGCGGTTTAACAGGGGCTGAAAAACTGTTTTTT. The complete variable domain, with remaining parts taken from reference TRBV28 and TRBJ1-4, reads DVKVTQSSRYLVKRTGEKVFLECVQDMDHENMFWYRQDPGLGLRLIYFSYDVKMKEKGDIPEGYSVSREKKERFSLILESASTNQTSMYLCASGLTGAEKLFFGSGTQLSVL.

On this clonotype itself: One end of the junction is discordant with germline, which a read error may explain. V gene TRBV2 combines with J gene TRBJ2-7; 9 positions match TRBD1. This CDR3 comprises 11 residues. CDR1 is SNHLY and CDR2 is FYNNEI in the germline V gene. The CDR3 loop is CACSGTGQGDF. DNA for the CDR3: TGTGCCTGCAGTGGTACGGGACAGGGAGACTTC.

Many counts were recorded for this clonotype. The V and J genes are TRBV2 and TRBJ2-3, with 12 bases fitting TRBD2. This CDR3 has 15 residues. CDR1 is SNHLY, CDR2 FYNNEI, per germline. With 6 bases clipped from V and 0 bases from J, the junction kept 1 base outside the gene matches. The CDR3 spells CASRGTSGSTDTQYF. CDR3 sequence (DNA): TGTGCCAGCAGGGGGACTAGCGGGAGCACAGATACGCAGTATTTT.

V and J are TRBV9 and TRBJ2-2, with D unclear. The germline CDR1 and CDR2 sequences are SGDLS and YYNGEE. The ends were cut back, 2 bases at V and 7 bases at J, with 12 bases in the middle. CDR3 length: 14 amino acids. CDR3 nucleotide sequence: TGTGCCAGCAGCGTGCTAGATACATACGGGGAGCTGTTTTTT. As protein: CASSVLDTYGELFF. The whole variable domain, filled in from reference TRBV9 and TRBJ2-2, reads DSGVTQTPKHLITATGQRVTLRCSPRSGDLSVYWYQQSLDQGLQFLIQYYNGEERAKGNILERFSAQQFPDLHSELNLSSLELGDSALYFCASSVLDTYGELFFGEGSRLTVL.

This clonotype was observed many times. The chain carries TRBV4-3 and TRBJ2-7; D unclear. This CDR3 has 13 amino acids. Germline V lookup: CDR1 LGHNA, CDR2 YSLEER. V lost 0 bases and J 3 bases, leaving 6 bases between the germline ends. The CDR3, as DNA: TGCGCCAGCAGCCAAGATCGTCGCTACGAGCAGTACTTC. Translation: CASSQDRRYEQYF.

Ten or more counts support this clonotype. The genes are TRBV7-2 and TRBJ2-3; TRBD1 or TRBD2 may be the D gene (5 bases each). CDR1 and CDR2 from the germline V gene are SGHTA and FQGNSA. The CDR3 loop spans 14 amino acids. Trimming removed 1 base at V and 4 bases at J, with 9 bases between. The CDR3 region is CASSLGDGPDTQYF. Here the CDR3 DNA reads TGTGCCAGCAGCTTAGGGGACGGCCCAGATACGCAGTATTTT.

The table lists this clonotype with many counts. The chain has TRBV29-1 and TRBJ2-3; 7 bases map to TRBD2. The CDR3 covers 14 residues. With 4 bases clipped from V and 1 base from J, the junction kept 5 bases outside the gene matches. CDR1 and CDR2 (germline): SQVTM, ANQGSEA. The CDR3 coding sequence is TGCAGCGTTGTCGGGGGGAGCGGCACAGATACGCAGTATTTT. Protein: CSVVGGSGTDTQYF.

This clonotype showed up many times. V is TRBV7-8 and J is TRBJ2-7; TRBD1 aligns across 7 bases. CDR1 and CDR2 from the germline V gene are SGHVS and FQNEAQ. V gave up 4 bases and J gave up 2 bases; unmatched junction bases: 8. CDR3 length equals 15 residues. The DNA of the CDR3 is TGTGCCAGCAGCTCACGGACAGGAACTGCCTACGAGCAGTACTTC. Amino acid sequence: CASSSRTGTAYEQYF.

The sample holds many counts of this clonotype. This sequence joins TRBV5-6 and TRBJ1-1; TRBD1 might be the D (5 bases). The CDR3 contains 13 residues. CDR1 is SGHDT and CDR2 is YYEEEE in the germline V gene. V shed 0 bases and J shed 3 bases, with 6 bases lying between them. DNA for the CDR3: TGTGCCAGCAGCTTGGCCAGGGACACTGAAGCTTTCTTT. This encodes CASSLARDTEAFF.